Sequencing of this TCR beta chain was carried out in a study of beta chain features in type 1 diabetes. V lost 4 bases, J lost 5 bases, and 12 bases lay in between. The CDR3 loop spans 13 amino acids. CDR1 SEHNR and CDR2 FQNEAQ come from the germline V gene (reference sequence). TCRB transcripts that were expressed got sequenced, as all of the isolated RNA had been reverse transcribed. Method: immunoSEQ multiplex PCR; TCRdb's copy keeps in-frame clones and lacks some. The sample includes about 220,000 clones, roughly a tenth of them seen just once. Sequences were obtained from central memory CD4+ T cells from blood. The TCR was taken from a man aged 18 to 29 in good health. The chain links TRBV7-9 to TRBJ2-7, with D perhaps given as TRBD1 or TRBD2 (5 bases each). DNA of the CDR3: TGTGCCAGCAGCTCGTCCGGGACGAACGAGCAGTACTTC. Residues: CASSSSGTNEQYF.